Each of the 30 T cell receptor beta chains below was sequenced from the same sample in a study of blood T cell repertoires in COVID-19. TCRdb keeps only in-frame clones here, not all; method: immunoSEQ multiplex PCR. The sample lists a few hundred thousand clones, roughly 86% occurring once. Material: peripheral blood. All receptors derive from a man between 60 and 75 years old with acute or convalescent COVID-19.

This clone has a single count. The chain employs TRBV27 and TRBJ2-3, with D perhaps matching TRBD2 (5 bases). This CDR3 region has 16 residues. Germline loops: CDR1 MNHEY, CDR2 SMNVEV (reference sequence). V shed 5 bases and J shed 2 bases, with 17 bases lying between them. The CDR3 DNA reads as TGTGCCAGCAGTCGAGCTAGCTTTCAGAACACAGATACGCAGTATTTT. This sequence encodes CASSRASFQNTDTQYF.

In this sample, this clone turned up once. This rearrangement joins TRBV5-6 to TRBJ1-6, with D tentatively TRBD1 (6 bases). The CDR3 runs to 15 residues. Trimming pared 0 bases from V and 7 bases from J, leaving 11 bases between. Germline lookup yields CDR1 SGHDT and CDR2 YYEEEE. The CDR3 DNA follows: TGTGCCAGCAGCTTGGTGGCAGGGGCGAATTCACCCCTCCACTTT. It is translated as CASSLVAGANSPLHF.

The V gene is TRBV5-1, the J gene TRBJ1-1; 8 bases are a match to TRBD1. V lost 1 base and J lost 0; bases outside the gene matches: 8. There are 17 residues in the CDR3. Germline V lookup: CDR1 SGHRS, CDR2 YFSETQ. In DNA, the CDR3 is TGCGCCAGCAGCTTGATGAGCAGGGGGCATTTGAACACTGAAGCTTTCTTT. It yields the protein CASSLMSRGHLNTEAFF.

The CDR3 sequence: CASSLGSSYNEQFF. The CDR3 bases are TGTGCCAGCAGCTTAGGCAGTTCGTACAATGAGCAGTTCTTC. The chain uses TRBV11-2 and TRBJ2-1, with D unclear. The germline gives CDR1 SGHAT, CDR2 FQNNGV. V was clipped by 1 base and J by 4 bases, with 8 bases between them. The CDR3 extends over 14 amino acids.

The chain has TRBV28 and TRBJ2-1, with D tentatively TRBD1 (5 bases). This CDR3 is built from 16 residues. Germline CDR1 reads MDHEN; CDR2 reads SYDVKM. V was cut by 3 bases and J by 5 bases, with 17 bases left in between. The CDR3 sequence is CASSFPPGQGHNEQFF. The CDR3 DNA is TGTGCCAGCAGTTTTCCCCCCGGGCAGGGCCACAATGAGCAGTTCTTC.

The gene calls are TRBV12-3 or TRBV12-4 and TRBJ1-5; D perhaps matches TRBD1 (5 bases). V was pared by 10 bases and J by 5 bases, with 15 bases between. This CDR3 is 13 amino acids long. The CDR3 is CATGGGRYQPQHF. The CDR3 DNA is TGTGCCACCGGGGGGGGGAGATATCAGCCCCAGCATTTT.

The V call is TRBV21-1, the J call TRBJ1-6; the D segment call TRBD1 is taken from the table without a DNA check. TRBV21-1 is assigned pseudogene status. CDR3 size: 18 residues. CDR3 sequence (DNA): TGTGCCAGCAGCAAAGCTTCCACTGGACACCCCTATAATTCACCCCTCCACTTT. It encodes CASSKASTGHPYNSPLHF.

The chain carries TRBV2 and TRBJ2-2, with unresolved D. The CDR3 has 13 residues. V was pared by 4 bases and J by 4 bases, with 7 bases between. In germline, CDR1 is SNHLY, CDR2 FYNNEI. CDR3 coding DNA: TGTGCCAGCAGTGCTGTGGCCACCGGGGAGCTGTTTTTT. Translated, it gives CASSAVATGELFF.

This chain links TRBV18 with TRBJ1-2; 7 bases agree with TRBD1. Germline CDR1 reads KGHSH; CDR2 reads LQKENI. The J segment lost 4 bases and the V segment lost 7 bases, leaving 9 bases of the junction unmatched. The CDR3 is made up of 14 amino acids. The CDR3 region has the DNA TGTGCCAGCTTAGATGACAGGGTTGGCTATGGCTACACCTTC. It codes for CASLDDRVGYGYTF.

Concerning this clone itself: Its ends do not fully match the called genes, so a read error is possible. The CDR3 loop reads CASSLGGQDNGQFF. The CDR3 DNA sequence: TGCGCCAGCAGCTTGGGGGGTCAGGACAATGGGCAGTTCTTC. J is TRBJ2-1 and V is TRBV5-1, with D possibly TRBD1 on 5 matching bases. Germline V lookup: CDR1 SGHRS, CDR2 YFSETQ. There are 14 residues in the CDR3.

This clone was seen only a few times. For the CDR3, the DNA is TGTGCCAGCAGCGCCGGGACAGGGGGTATTTCACCCCTCCACTTT. It encodes CASSAGTGGISPLHF. V usage is TRBV9 and J usage is TRBJ1-6; 11 bases fit TRBD1. V was clipped by 3 bases and J by 9 bases; unmatched bases: 5. The CDR3 loop spans 15 amino acids. In germline, CDR1 is SGDLS, CDR2 YYNGEE.

The chain recombines TRBV6-6 with TRBJ1-1; D remains unclear. The CDR3 contains 14 residues. Looked up from germline, CDR1 is MNHNY and CDR2 is SVGAGI (reference sequence). V gave up 0 bases and J gave up 2 bases, with 7 bases separating them. CDR3 nucleotide sequence: TGTGCCAGCAGTTACTCGAACAGAAACACTGAAGCTTTCTTT. It encodes CASSYSNRNTEAFF.

The chain joins TRBV7-8 to TRBJ2-7, with TRBD2 as a possible D gene (7 bases). V dropped 5 bases and J dropped 2 bases, with 19 bases sitting between them. Germline V gene sequence: CDR1 SGHVS, CDR2 FQNEAQ. The CDR3 is made up of 16 amino acids. The DNA of the CDR3 is TGTGCCAGCAGCGGCGTGGGTGGAGGGGGGGCCTACGAGCAGTACTTC. Translation: CASSGVGGGGAYEQYF.

This rearrangement joins TRBV18 to TRBJ1-3; the D gene is possibly TRBD1 (5 bases). This CDR3 is built from 15 residues. From germline, CDR1 is KGHSH and CDR2 LQKENI. Between the trimmed V and J ends, which lost 0 bases and 8 bases, there was a span of 14 bases. The CDR3 DNA is TGTGCCAGCTCACCACCGGGGCGCCTGTGGGACACCATATATTTT. It encodes CASSPPGRLWDTIYF.

This chain uses TRBV10-2 with TRBJ1-2; maybe TRBD1 (6 bases). The CDR3 sequence is 15 residues long. V lost 6 bases and J 4 bases, leaving 18 bases between the germline ends. Germline CDR1 and CDR2: WSHSY and SAAADI. Here the CDR3 DNA reads TGCGCCAGCAGCAGGGGCCCGAGACAGACCTATGGCTACACCTTC. It codes for CASSRGPRQTYGYTF.

The V gene is TRBV25-1, the J gene TRBJ2-3, with D possibly matching TRBD1 (5 bases). The CDR3 covers 16 residues. Looked up from germline, CDR1 is MGHDK and CDR2 is SYGVNS. V lost 7 bases to trimming and J lost 2 bases, with 19 bases between them. CDR3 sequence reads: CASTENLGDFTDTQYF. Here the CDR3 DNA reads TGTGCCAGCACAGAAAACCTAGGGGATTTCACAGATACGCAGTATTTT.

This clone occurred once. The J gene is TRBJ2-5, the V gene TRBV11-1, with D possibly TRBD2 on 5 matching bases. Looked up from germline, CDR1 is SGHAT and CDR2 is FQDESV (reference sequence). The V end was cut by 4 bases, the J end by 5 bases, with 17 bases between. CDR3 length: 15 amino acids. The CDR3 sequence: CASSSPGLPGETQYF. In nucleotides, the CDR3 is TGTGCCAGCAGCTCACCCGGACTGCCGGGGGAGACCCAGTACTTC.

The CDR3: CASSIRGGGETQYF. DNA of the CDR3: TGTGCCAGTAGTATAAGGGGAGGGGGAGAGACCCAGTACTTC. The chain couples TRBV19 to TRBJ2-5, with a possible D match to TRBD2 (7 bases). The CDR3 length is 14 residues. The V end lost 2 bases, the J end lost 4 bases, and 11 bases lay between the germline ends. Germline lookup yields CDR1 LNHDA and CDR2 SQIVND (reference sequence).

The chain has TRBV2 and TRBJ1-1; no clear D gene. V was clipped by 1 base and J by 5 bases, with 20 bases between them. The CDR3 covers 17 residues. Germline CDR1 reads SNHLY; CDR2 reads FYNNEI. The CDR3 DNA reads as TGTGCCAGCAGTGAAGGGTTTTTAGGACTAGGAGGGACTGAAGCTTTCTTT. This encodes CASSEGFLGLGGTEAFF.

The V call is TRBV6-5, the J call TRBJ1-2, with 8 nucleotides matching TRBD1. The CDR3 runs to 14 residues. The V gene end was trimmed by 6 bases and the J gene end by 2 bases; junction bases not matched to a gene: 5. CDR1 and CDR2 (germline): MNHEY, SVGAGI. The DNA for the CDR3 is TGTGCCAGCAGACAGGGGGTAGGGAACTATGGCTACACCTTC. Translated, it gives CASRQGVGNYGYTF.

The J gene is TRBJ1-5, the V gene TRBV19; 10 nucleotides agree with TRBD1. This CDR3 region has 14 residues. V lost 10 bases and J lost 6; bases outside the gene matches: 9. Germline V gene lookup returns CDR1 LNHDA and CDR2 SQIVND (reference sequence). The CDR3 region has the DNA TGTGCCACCGTGGAGACAGGGGGCATTCAGCCCCAGCATTTT. The encoded protein is CATVETGGIQPQHF.

Of note for this clone: The junction departs from the called germline gene at one end, perhaps through a read error. The rearrangement links TRBV5-4 to TRBJ2-5; 8 nucleotides match TRBD2. Germline V gives CDR1 SGHNT, CDR2 YYREEE (reference sequence). The CDR3 is made up of 12 amino acids. CDR3 sequence reads: CASSLAAGGLHF. The CDR3 DNA reads as TGTGCCAGCAGCTTGGCCGCGGGGGGCCTGCACTTC.

This clone turned up a few times. The gene calls are TRBV7-3 and TRBJ2-7; D is unresolved. The CDR3 totals 13 residues. The germline CDR1 and CDR2 sequences are SGHTA and FQGTGA. Trimming shortened V by 4 bases and J by 1 base, and 8 bases separated the two germline ends. The CDR3 DNA is TGTGCCAGCAGCTCAGGCCCTTCCTACGAGCAGTACTTC. It specifies CASSSGPSYEQYF.

The CDR3 loop is CASSLNLAELNTGELFF. CDR3 bases: TGCGCCAGCAGCCTTAACCTAGCGGAACTGAACACCGGGGAGCTGTTTTTT. The J gene is TRBJ2-2, the V gene TRBV4-3; 7 nucleotides agree with TRBD2. V shed 4 bases and J 1 base; nucleotides not matched to a gene: 9. The CDR3 extends over 17 amino acids. Germline V CDR1 and CDR2: LGHNA, YSLEER.

This chain uses TRBV7-8 with TRBJ1-2; D is undetermined. V was pared by 1 base and J by 3 bases, with 6 bases between. This CDR3 is built from 13 residues. CDR1 is SGHVS and CDR2 is FQNEAQ in the germline V gene. The CDR3 region is CASSLGSDYGYTF. CDR3 coding DNA: TGTGCCAGCAGCTTAGGTTCGGACTATGGCTACACCTTC. Combining the CDR3 with reference TRBV7-8 and TRBJ1-2 gives the whole variable domain GAGVSQSPRYKVAKRGQDVALRCDPISGHVSLFWYQQALGQGPEFLTYFQNEAQLDKSGLPSDRFFAERPEGSVSTLKIQRTQQEDSAVYLCASSLGSDYGYTFGSGTRLTVV.

This rearrangement joins TRBV7-9 to TRBJ1-2, with 8 bases matching TRBD1. CDR1 is SEHNR and CDR2 is FQNEAQ in the germline V gene (reference sequence). CDR3 length: 13 amino acids. V dropped 1 base and J dropped 5; count of bases not matched to a gene: 0. This CDR3 reads CASSLGQGYGYTF. CDR3 in DNA: TGTGCCAGCAGCTTAGGACAGGGGTATGGCTACACCTTC.

The V and J genes are TRBV29-1 and TRBJ2-7; D uncertain. The germline V gene encodes CDR1 SQVTM and CDR2 ANQGSEA. This CDR3 spans 12 amino acids. Trimming left V 6 bases short and J 3 bases short, with 12 bases between. CDR3 nucleotides: TGCAGCGTGTCGTGGCAGAACTACGAGCAGTACTTC. It translates to CSVSWQNYEQYF.

The chain employs TRBV3-1 (or the pseudogene TRBV3-2) and TRBJ2-4; tentative D call: TRBD2 (6 bases). CDR1 and CDR2 (germline): LGHDT, YNNKEL (reference sequence). The ends were cut back, 3 bases at V and 7 bases at J, with 10 bases in the middle. This CDR3 spans 13 amino acids. The DNA of the CDR3 is TGTGCCAGCAGCCAGGGCCGGGGGAACATTCAGTACTTC. Translated, it gives CASSQGRGNIQYF.

In the case of this clone: The germline gene is not matched at one end of the junction; a read error may be the cause. The chain has TRBV14 and TRBJ1-3; tentative D call: TRBD1 (6 bases). The CDR3 covers 18 residues. Germline CDR1 reads SGHDN; CDR2 reads FVKESK. The CDR3 DNA reads TGTGCCAGCAGTCAAGTTTTCGGGGGGCTCAGCTCTGGAAACACCATATATTTT. It is translated as CASSQVFGGLSSGNTIYF. Using reference TRBV14 and TRBJ1-3 for the parts outside the CDR3, the full variable domain is EAGVTQFPSHSVIEKGQTVTLRCDPISGHDNLYWYRRVMGKEIKFLLHFVKESKQDESGMPNNRFLAERTGGTYSTLKVQPAELEDSGVYFCASSQVFGGLSSGNTIYFGEGSWLTVV.

The chain has TRBV28 and TRBJ1-2; TRBD1 agrees at 8 bases. The trim removed 2 bases at V and 1 base at J, leaving 3 bases unmatched. The CDR3 extends over 15 amino acids. Germline V gene data show CDR1 as MDHEN and CDR2 as SYDVKM. CDR3 residues: CASSLAGGLNYGYTF. The CDR3 DNA follows: TGTGCCAGCAGTTTAGCAGGGGGCCTTAACTATGGCTACACCTTC.